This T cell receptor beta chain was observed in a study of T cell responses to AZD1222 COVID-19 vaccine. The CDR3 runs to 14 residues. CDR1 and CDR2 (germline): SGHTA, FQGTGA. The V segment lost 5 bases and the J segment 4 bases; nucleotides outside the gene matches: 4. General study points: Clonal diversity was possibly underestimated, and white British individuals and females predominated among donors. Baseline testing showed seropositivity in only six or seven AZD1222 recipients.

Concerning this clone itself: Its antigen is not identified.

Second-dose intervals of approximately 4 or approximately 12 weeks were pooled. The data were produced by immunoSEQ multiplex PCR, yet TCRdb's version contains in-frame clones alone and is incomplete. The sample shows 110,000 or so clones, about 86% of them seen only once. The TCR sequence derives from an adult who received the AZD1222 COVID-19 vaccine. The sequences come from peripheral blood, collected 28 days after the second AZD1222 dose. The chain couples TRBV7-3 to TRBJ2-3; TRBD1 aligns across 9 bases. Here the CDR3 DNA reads TGTGCCAGCAGCCGACAGGGGGGCCCAGATACGCAGTATTTT. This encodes CASSRQGGPDTQYF.